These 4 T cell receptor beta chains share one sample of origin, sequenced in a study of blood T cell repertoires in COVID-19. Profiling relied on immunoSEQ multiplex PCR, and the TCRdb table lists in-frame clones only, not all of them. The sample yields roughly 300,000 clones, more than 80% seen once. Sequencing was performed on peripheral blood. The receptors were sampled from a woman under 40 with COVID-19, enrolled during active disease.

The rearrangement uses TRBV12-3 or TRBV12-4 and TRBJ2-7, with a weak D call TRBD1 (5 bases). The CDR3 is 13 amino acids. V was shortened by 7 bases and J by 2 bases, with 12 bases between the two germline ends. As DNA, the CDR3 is TGTGCCAGCACCAAAGGGGTAACCTACGAGCAGTACTTC. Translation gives CASTKGVTYEQYF.

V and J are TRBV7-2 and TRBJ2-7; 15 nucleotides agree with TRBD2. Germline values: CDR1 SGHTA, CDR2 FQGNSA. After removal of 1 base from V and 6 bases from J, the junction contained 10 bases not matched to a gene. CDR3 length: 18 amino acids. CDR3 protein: CASSLVGLAGGKTVEQYF. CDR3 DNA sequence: TGTGCCAGCAGCTTAGTCGGACTAGCGGGAGGGAAGACCGTCGAGCAGTACTTC.

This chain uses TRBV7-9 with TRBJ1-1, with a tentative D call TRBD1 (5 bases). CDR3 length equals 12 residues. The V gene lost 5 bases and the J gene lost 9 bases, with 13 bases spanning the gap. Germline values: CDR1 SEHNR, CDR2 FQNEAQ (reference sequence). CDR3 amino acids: CASSPRGDQAFF. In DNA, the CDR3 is TGTGCCAGCAGCCCCCGGGGGGACCAAGCTTTCTTT.

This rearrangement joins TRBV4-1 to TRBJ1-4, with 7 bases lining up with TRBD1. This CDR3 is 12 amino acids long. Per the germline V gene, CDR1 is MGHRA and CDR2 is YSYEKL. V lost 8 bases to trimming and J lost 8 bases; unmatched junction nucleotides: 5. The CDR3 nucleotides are TGCGCCAGCCGGGACAGTGGCGAAAAACTGTTTTTT. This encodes CASRDSGEKLFF.